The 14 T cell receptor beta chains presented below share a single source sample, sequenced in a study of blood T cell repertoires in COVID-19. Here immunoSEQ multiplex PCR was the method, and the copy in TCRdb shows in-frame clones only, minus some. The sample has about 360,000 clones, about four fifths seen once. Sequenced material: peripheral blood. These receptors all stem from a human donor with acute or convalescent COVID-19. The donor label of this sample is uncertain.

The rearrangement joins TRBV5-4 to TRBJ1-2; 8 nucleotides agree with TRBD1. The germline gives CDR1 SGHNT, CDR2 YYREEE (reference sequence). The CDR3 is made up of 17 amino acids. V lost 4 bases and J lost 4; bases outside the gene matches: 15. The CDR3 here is CASSPKTGALSVYGYTF. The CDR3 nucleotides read TGTGCCAGCAGCCCGAAGACAGGGGCCTTATCGGTCTATGGCTACACCTTC.

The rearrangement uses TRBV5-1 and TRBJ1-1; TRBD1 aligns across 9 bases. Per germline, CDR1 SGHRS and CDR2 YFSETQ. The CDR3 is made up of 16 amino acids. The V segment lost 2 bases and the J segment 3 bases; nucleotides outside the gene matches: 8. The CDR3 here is CASSFGRDRVDTEAFF. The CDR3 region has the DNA TGCGCCAGCAGCTTTGGCCGGGACAGGGTGGACACTGAAGCTTTCTTT.

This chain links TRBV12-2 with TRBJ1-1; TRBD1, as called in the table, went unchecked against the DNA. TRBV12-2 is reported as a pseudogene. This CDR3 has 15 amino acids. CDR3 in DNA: TGTGCAAGTCGCCCGGGACAGGATTCAAACACTGAAGCTTTCTTT. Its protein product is CASRPGQDSNTEAFF.

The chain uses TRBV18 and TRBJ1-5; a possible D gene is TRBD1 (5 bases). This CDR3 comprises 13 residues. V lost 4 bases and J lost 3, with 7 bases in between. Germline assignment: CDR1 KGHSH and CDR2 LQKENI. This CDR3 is CASSRGDNQPQHF. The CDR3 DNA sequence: TGTGCCAGCTCACGGGGCGACAATCAGCCCCAGCATTTT.

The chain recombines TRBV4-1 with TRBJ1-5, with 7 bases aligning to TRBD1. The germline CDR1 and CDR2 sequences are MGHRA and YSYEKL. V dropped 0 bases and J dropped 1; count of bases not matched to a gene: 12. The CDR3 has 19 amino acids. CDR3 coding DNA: TGCGCCAGCAGCCAAGATCTTGAGGCAGGGGGTGGAAGCAATCAGCCCCAGCATTTT. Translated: CASSQDLEAGGGSNQPQHF.

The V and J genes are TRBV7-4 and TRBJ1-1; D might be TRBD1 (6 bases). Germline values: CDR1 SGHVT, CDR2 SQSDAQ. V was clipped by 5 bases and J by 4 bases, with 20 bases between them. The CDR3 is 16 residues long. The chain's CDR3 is CASSPRAGAAGTEAFF. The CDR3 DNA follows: TGTGCCAGCAGCCCCAGGGCAGGGGCGGCGGGCACTGAAGCTTTCTTT.

The CDR3 is CASSRRTGDYGYTF. The CDR3 coding sequence is TGCGCCAGCAGCCGACGTACGGGGGACTATGGCTACACCTTC. The chain has TRBV5-1 and TRBJ1-2, with D maybe TRBD1 (5 bases). The germline V gene encodes CDR1 SGHRS and CDR2 YFSETQ. The CDR3 contains 14 residues. With 4 bases removed from V and 3 bases from J, the gap between germline ends came to 13 bases.

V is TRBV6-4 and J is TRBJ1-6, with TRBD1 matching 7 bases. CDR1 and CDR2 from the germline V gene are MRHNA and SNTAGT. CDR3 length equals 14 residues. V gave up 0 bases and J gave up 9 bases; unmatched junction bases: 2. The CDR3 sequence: CASSDSRQGSPLHF. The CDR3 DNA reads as TGTGCCAGCAGTGACTCGCGACAGGGTTCACCCCTCCACTTT.

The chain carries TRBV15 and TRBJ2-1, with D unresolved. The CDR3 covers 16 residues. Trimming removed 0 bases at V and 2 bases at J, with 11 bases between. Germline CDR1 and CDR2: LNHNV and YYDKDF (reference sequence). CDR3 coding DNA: TGTGCCACCAGCAGAGATGGCAGGCCCCCCTACAATGAGCAGTTCTTC. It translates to CATSRDGRPPYNEQFF.

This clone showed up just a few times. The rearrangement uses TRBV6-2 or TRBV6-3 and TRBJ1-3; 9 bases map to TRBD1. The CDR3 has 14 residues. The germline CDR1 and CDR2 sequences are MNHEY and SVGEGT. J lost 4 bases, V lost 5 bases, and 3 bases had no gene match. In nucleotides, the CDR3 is TGTGCCAGCAGTCGCGGGACAGGGGGAAACACCATATATTTT. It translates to CASSRGTGGNTIYF.

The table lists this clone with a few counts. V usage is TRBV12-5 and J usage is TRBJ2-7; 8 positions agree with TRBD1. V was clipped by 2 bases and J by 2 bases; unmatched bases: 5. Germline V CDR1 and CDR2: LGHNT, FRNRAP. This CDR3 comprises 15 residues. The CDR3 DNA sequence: TGTGCTAGTGGTTTGTCTCAGGGGGCTCCCTACGAGCAGTACTTC. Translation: CASGLSQGAPYEQYF.

In DNA, the CDR3 is TGTGCCAGCAGTCACGGTGGGCCCCAGCATTTT. The encoded protein is CASSHGGPQHF. The V and J genes are TRBV6-2 or TRBV6-3 and TRBJ1-5; D remains unclear. Looked up from germline, CDR1 is MNHEY and CDR2 is SVGEGT. Trimming stripped 5 bases from V and 9 bases from J, with 8 bases between. The CDR3 spans 11 residues.

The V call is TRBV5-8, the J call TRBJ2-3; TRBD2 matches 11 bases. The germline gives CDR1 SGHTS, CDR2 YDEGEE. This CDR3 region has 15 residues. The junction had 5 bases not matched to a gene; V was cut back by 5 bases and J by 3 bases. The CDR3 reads CASSMGLAETDTQYF. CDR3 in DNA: TGTGCCAGCAGTATGGGACTAGCGGAAACAGATACGCAGTATTTT. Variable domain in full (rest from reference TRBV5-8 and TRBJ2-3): EAGVTQSPTHLIKTRGQQATLRCSPISGHTSVYWYQQALGLGLQFLLWYDEGEERNRGNFPPRFSGRQFPNYSSELNVNALELEDSALYLCASSMGLAETDTQYFGPGTRLTVL.

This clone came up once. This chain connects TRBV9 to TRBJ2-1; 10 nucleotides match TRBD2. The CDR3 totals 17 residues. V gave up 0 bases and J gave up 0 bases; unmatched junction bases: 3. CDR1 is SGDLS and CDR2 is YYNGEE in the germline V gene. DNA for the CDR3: TGTGCCAGCAGCGTAGAGCCTAGCGGGAGCTCCTACAATGAGCAGTTCTTC. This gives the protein CASSVEPSGSSYNEQFF.